The clone carrying this TCR beta chain has at least ten counts. Antigen specificity is unknown. This entry belongs to a study of blood T cells in healthy people across ages. The donors, all healthy, were Caucasians living in Russia, aged roughly 6 to 100. Next came a second PCR, run for about 6 to 12 cycles, which used a sample-barcoded 5' primer along with a J-beta primer mix. TCRdb reprocessed the 5' RACE reads with MiXCR, giving one entry per CDR3 protein. The sample carries 650,000 to 700,000 distinct CDR3 sequences, less than 40% recorded once. Study observations and caveats: The diversity estimates, figures obtained from one million T cells, were considered underestimates.

The CDR3 extends over 13 amino acids. CDR1 is MNHNY and CDR2 is SVGAGI in the germline V gene (reference sequence). Trimming left V 7 bases short and J 4 bases short, with 14 bases between. The chain links TRBV6-6 to TRBJ2-7, with D maybe TRBD1 (6 bases). The TCR sequence derives from a woman of 80 years or more in good health. The specimen sequenced was blood. The CDR3 region is CASMLARGYEQYF. CDR3 nucleotide sequence: TGTGCCAGCATGCTGGCAAGGGGGTACGAGCAGTACTTC.